The entry below gives a single T cell receptor (beta chain) sequence along with its context. Its antigen is still unknown. This entry belongs to a study of T cells in Graves' hyperthyroidism and ophthalmopathy. Across the study: Any treatment followed the collection of peripheral blood at initial diagnosis.

What was amplified from RNA transcripts were TCR beta CDR3 regions. RT-PCR in the first round (using the HTBI primer set) targeted the TCR CDR3. TCRdb analysed the multiplex PCR reads with MiXCR anew, one entry per CDR3 protein. The table has 600,000 to 700,000 distinct CDR3 sequences, over 12% seen once. Germline lookup yields CDR1 SQVTM and CDR2 ANQGSEA. V was cut by 3 bases and J by 7 bases, with 9 bases left in between. The CDR3 has 11 residues. General study points: In simple terms, a model built on 13 V-J features told ophthalmopathy apart from stable hyperthyroidism. Most expanded thyroid clonotypes above 0.001 recurred in blood.

The chain employs TRBV29-1 and TRBJ1-2; no firm D call. The receptor's source is a woman aged 40 to 49 with Graves' ophthalmopathy. The sample comprised blood. CDR3 amino acids: CSVDVSFGYTF. The CDR3 DNA reads as TGCAGCGTTGACGTGAGTTTTGGCTACACCTTC.